The source of this T cell receptor (beta chain) is a study of cytomegalovirus exposure and HLA in healthy donors. Donors showed nominal health when sampled, although they likely had unrecorded immune exposures. Regarding this clone: What it recognizes is unknown.

PCR was performed using 60 Vbeta and 13 Jbeta primers. Generated by immunoSEQ multiplex PCR, the TCRdb table keeps only in-frame clones and is missing some. This table has over 150,000 clones, 65% to 85% appearing once. Broader study findings: In a later analysis, 16,951 TCR beta sequences were associated with HLA alleles at 0.05 false discovery rate. Relative to the approximately 680-donor mean, N-insertions were reportedly fewer in an Asian-associated ancestry cluster in a later analysis.

Trimming stripped 2 bases from V and 4 bases from J, with 10 bases between. From germline, CDR1 is SGHTA and CDR2 FQGTGA. The CDR3 contains 14 residues. The sample taken for sequencing was PBMCs. The sequence came from a woman aged 45-60 years in good health and CMV-seropositive. The chain uses TRBV7-3 and TRBJ2-3; the D is unclear. The CDR3 sequence is CASSLLRVADTQYF. The CDR3 nucleotides are TGTGCCAGCAGCTTACTTCGAGTGGCAGATACGCAGTATTTT.